Presented here are 8 T cell receptor beta chains from one specimen sequenced in a study of blood T cell repertoires in COVID-19. Measured with immunoSEQ multiplex PCR; TCRdb has only the in-frame clones, and not every one. The sample has fewer than 90,000 clones, 75% to 90% seen once. The sequenced sample consisted of peripheral blood. These TCRs come from a male donor with acute or convalescent COVID-19.

A few counts support this clone. The genes are TRBV6-5 and TRBJ1-1; D is possibly TRBD1 (5 bases). CDR1 and CDR2 from the germline V gene are MNHEY and SVGAGI. Trimming left V 6 bases short and J 6 bases short, with 17 bases between. This CDR3 is 14 amino acids long. CDR3 in amino acids: CASREGGAMAEAFF. CDR3 sequence (DNA): TGTGCCAGCAGGGAGGGTGGGGCTATGGCTGAAGCTTTCTTT.

The chain employs TRBV9 and TRBJ2-7; D is possibly TRBD1 (6 bases). Trimming shortened V by 1 base and J by 5 bases, and 13 bases separated the two germline ends. CDR3 length: 14 residues. CDR1 and CDR2 from the germline V gene are SGDLS and YYNGEE. Written as DNA, the CDR3 is TGTGCCAGCAGCGTAAGGTACAGGGCGGACGAGCAGTACTTC. As protein: CASSVRYRADEQYF.

The rearrangement uses TRBV25-1 and TRBJ1-6; D possibly corresponds to TRBD1 (6 bases). Germline CDR1 is MGHDK and CDR2 is SYGVNS. The CDR3 runs to 15 residues. Trimming removed 6 bases from V and 2 bases from J, with 11 bases in between. The CDR3 bases are TGTGCCAGCAGCATAGGGGGAGCCTATAATTCACCCCTCCACTTT. Translating it yields CASSIGGAYNSPLHF.

This clone occurred once. The chain employs TRBV27 and TRBJ2-7, with 7 bases fitting TRBD2. The CDR3 length is 16 residues. Germline trimming cut 6 bases from V and 0 bases from J; bases unmatched to any gene: 11. Germline lookup yields CDR1 MNHEY and CDR2 SMNVEV (reference sequence). CDR3 bases: TGTGCCAGCAGCTTAATTTCTAGCGGCAACTCCTACGAGCAGTACTTC. It yields the protein CASSLISSGNSYEQYF.

The chain joins TRBV5-1 to TRBJ2-5; tentative D call: TRBD2 (6 bases). Trimming removed 4 bases at V and 0 bases at J, with 10 bases between. Germline-derived CDR1 and CDR2 are SGHRS and YFSETQ. The CDR3 has 14 residues. CDR3 coding DNA: TGCGCCAGCAGCCCAGGAGGGTACCAAGAGACCCAGTACTTC. This translates into CASSPGGYQETQYF.

This clone is a singleton in its sample. This chain links TRBV10-3 with TRBJ2-7; 10 nucleotides line up with TRBD1. J lost 5 bases, V lost 9 bases, and 16 bases had no gene match. The CDR3 length is 16 residues. Germline CDR1 ENHRY, CDR2 SYGVKD. In nucleotides, the CDR3 is TGTGCCATTACCGCTTCGTCGGACAGGGGGACGGACGAGCAGTACTTC. Translation: CAITASSDRGTDEQYF.

This clone was found once. The chain combines TRBV9 with TRBJ2-7; 12 bases line up with TRBD2. The CDR3 extends over 15 amino acids. Germline loops: CDR1 SGDLS, CDR2 YYNGEE. Trimming removed 3 bases from V and 2 bases from J; junction bases left unmatched: 3. CDR3 sequence (DNA): TGTGCCAGCAGCGCCGGGACTAGCGGGCCCTACGAGCAGTACTTC. Its protein product is CASSAGTSGPYEQYF.

The rearrangement uses TRBV15 and TRBJ2-7, with 7 bases aligning to TRBD1. The germline V gene has CDR1 LNHNV and CDR2 YYDKDF (reference sequence). V dropped 1 base and J dropped 2; count of bases not matched to a gene: 2. There are 14 residues in the CDR3. The CDR3 nucleotides are TGTGCCACCAGCAGAGCCGGACAGGCCTACGAGCAGTACTTC. The encoded protein is CATSRAGQAYEQYF.